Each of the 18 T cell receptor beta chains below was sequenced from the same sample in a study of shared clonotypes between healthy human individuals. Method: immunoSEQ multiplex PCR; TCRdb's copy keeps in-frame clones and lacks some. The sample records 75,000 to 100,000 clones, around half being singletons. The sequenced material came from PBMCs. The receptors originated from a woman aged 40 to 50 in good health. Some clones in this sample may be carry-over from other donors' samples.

This CDR3 is CASSPHASGPNNEQFF. Written as DNA, the CDR3 is TGTGCCAGCAGTCCCCATGCTAGCGGGCCTAACAATGAGCAGTTCTTC. The rearrangement uses TRBV27 and TRBJ2-1, with 8 positions matching TRBD2. Trimming removed 5 bases from V and 5 bases from J; junction bases left unmatched: 11. Germline V gene data show CDR1 as MNHEY and CDR2 as SMNVEV (reference sequence). The length of the CDR3 is 16 residues.

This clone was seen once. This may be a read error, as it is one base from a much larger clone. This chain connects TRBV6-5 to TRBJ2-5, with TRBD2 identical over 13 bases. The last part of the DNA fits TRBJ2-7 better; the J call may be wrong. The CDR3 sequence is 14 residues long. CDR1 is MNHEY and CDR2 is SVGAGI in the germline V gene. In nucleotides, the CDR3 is TGTGCCATCAGTGAGACTAGCGGGAGGTACGAGCAGTACTTC. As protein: CAISETSGRYEQYF.

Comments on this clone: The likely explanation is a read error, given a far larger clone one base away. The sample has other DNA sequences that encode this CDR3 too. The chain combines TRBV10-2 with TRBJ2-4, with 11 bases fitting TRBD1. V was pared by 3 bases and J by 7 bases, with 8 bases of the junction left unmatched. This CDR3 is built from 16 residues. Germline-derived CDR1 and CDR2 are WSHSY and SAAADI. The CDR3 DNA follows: TGCGCCAGCAGTGAATCCGGGGACAGGGGGACTAACATTCAGTACTTC. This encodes CASSESGDRGTNIQYF.

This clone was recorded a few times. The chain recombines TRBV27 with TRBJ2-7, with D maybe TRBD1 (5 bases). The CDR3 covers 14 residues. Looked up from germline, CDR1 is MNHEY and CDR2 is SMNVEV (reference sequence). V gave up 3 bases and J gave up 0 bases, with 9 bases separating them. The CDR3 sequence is CASSFSRDSYEQYF. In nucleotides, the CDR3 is TGTGCCAGCAGTTTTAGCAGGGACTCCTACGAGCAGTACTTC.

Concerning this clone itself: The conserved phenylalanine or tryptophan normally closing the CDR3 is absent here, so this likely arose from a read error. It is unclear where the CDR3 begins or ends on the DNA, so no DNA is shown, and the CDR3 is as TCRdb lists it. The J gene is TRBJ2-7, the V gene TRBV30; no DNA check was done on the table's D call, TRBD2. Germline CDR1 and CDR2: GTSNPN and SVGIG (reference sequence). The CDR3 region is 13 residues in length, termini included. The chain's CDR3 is CAWTTGRDNGLRI.

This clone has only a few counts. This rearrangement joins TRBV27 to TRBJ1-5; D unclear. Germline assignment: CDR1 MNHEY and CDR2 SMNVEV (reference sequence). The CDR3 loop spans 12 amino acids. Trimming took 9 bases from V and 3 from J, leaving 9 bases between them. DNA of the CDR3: TGTGCCAGTCAGAGTCACAATCAGCCCCAGCATTTT. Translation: CASQSHNQPQHF.

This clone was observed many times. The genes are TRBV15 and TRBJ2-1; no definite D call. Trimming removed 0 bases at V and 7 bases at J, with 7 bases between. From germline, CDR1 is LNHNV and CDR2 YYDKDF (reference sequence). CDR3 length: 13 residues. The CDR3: CATSRDLGNEQFF. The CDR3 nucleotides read TGTGCCACCAGCAGAGATCTAGGGAATGAGCAGTTCTTC.

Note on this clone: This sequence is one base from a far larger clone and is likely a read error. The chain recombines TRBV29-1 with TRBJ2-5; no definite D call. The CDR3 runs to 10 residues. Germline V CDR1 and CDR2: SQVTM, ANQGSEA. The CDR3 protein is CSVTKETRYF. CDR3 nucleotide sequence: TGCAGCGTGACCAAAGAGACCCGGTACTTC.

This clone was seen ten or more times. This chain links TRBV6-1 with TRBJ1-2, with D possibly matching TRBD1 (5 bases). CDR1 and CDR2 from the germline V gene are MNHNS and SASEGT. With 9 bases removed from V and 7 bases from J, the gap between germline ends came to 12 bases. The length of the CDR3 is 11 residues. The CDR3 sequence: CASTGGAGYTF. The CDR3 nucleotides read TGTGCCAGTACGGGGGGAGCTGGCTACACCTTC.

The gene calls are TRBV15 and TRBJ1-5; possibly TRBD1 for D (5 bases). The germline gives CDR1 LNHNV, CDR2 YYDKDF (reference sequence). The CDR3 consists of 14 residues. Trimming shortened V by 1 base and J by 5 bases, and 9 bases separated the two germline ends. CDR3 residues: CATSRALQDQPQHF. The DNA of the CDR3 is TGTGCCACCAGCAGAGCCTTACAGGATCAGCCCCAGCATTTT. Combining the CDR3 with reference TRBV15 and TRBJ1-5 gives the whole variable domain DAMVIQNPRYQVTQFGKPVTLSCSQTLNHNVMYWYQQKSSQAPKLLFHYYDKDFNNEADTPDNFQSRRPNTSFCFLDIRSPGLGDTAMYLCATSRALQDQPQHFGDGTRLSIL.

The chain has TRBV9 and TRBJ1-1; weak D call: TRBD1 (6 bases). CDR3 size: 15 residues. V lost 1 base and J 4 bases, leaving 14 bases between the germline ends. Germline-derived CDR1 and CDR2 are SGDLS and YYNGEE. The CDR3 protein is CASSVLQGGGTEAFF. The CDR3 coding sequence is TGTGCCAGCAGCGTATTACAGGGTGGTGGCACTGAAGCTTTCTTT.

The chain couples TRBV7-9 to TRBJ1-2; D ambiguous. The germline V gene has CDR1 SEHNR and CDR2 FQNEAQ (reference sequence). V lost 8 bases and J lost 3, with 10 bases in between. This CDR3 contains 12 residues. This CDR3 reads CASSREHYGYTF. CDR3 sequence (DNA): TGTGCCAGCTCGCGGGAACACTATGGCTACACCTTC.

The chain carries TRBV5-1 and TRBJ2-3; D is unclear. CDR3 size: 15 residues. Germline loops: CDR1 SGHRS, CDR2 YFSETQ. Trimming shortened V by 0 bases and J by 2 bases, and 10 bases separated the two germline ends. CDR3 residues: CASSLVLGLTDTQYF. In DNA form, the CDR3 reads TGCGCCAGCAGCTTGGTTCTAGGTCTCACAGATACGCAGTATTTT.

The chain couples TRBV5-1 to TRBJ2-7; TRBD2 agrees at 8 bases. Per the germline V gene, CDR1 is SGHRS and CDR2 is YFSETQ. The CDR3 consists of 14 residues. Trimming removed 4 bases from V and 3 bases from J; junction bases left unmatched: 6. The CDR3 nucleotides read TGCGCCAGCAGCCAGGGACTAGGAGTCTACGAGCAGTACTTC. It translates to CASSQGLGVYEQYF.

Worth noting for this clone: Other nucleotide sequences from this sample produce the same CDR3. The CDR3 bases are TGTGCCAGCAGCTTAATGGGTCCGGGCACTGAAGCTTTCTTT. Protein product: CASSLMGPGTEAFF. The V gene is TRBV7-3, the J gene TRBJ1-1; D remains ambiguous. Trimming stripped 1 base from V and 4 bases from J, with 10 bases between. CDR3 length: 14 amino acids. Germline lookup yields CDR1 SGHTA and CDR2 FQGTGA.

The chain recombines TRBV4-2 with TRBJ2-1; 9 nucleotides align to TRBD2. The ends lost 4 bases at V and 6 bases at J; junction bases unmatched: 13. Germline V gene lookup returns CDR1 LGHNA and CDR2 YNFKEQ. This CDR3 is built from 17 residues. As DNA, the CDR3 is TGTGCCAGCAGCCGAACCCCGGGACTAGCCCGGGGCAATGAGCAGTTCTTC. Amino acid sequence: CASSRTPGLARGNEQFF.

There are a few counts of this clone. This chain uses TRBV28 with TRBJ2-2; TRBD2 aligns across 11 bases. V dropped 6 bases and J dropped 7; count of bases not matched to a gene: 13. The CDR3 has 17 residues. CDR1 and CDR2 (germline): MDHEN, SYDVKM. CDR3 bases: TGTGCCAGCAGCTCCCCGGCTAGCGGGAGGATTCGCGGGGAGCTGTTTTTT. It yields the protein CASSSPASGRIRGELFF.

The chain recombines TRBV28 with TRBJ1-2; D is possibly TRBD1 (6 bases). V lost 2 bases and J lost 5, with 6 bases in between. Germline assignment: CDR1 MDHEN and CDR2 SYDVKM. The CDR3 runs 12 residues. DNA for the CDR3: TGTGCCAGCAGTTTACAGGGGTATGGCTACACCTTC. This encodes CASSLQGYGYTF.